A selection of T cell receptor beta chains follows, all from one sample in a study of neurological immune-mediated disorders. TCRdb used MiXCR to reprocess the 5' RACE reads, holding one entry per CDR3 protein. The sample lists 130,000 or so distinct CDR3 sequences, more than 2.5% occurring once. Material for sequencing was PBMCs. The receptors derive from a woman in her 30s with multiple sclerosis. Both conserved end residues are part of each CDR3. D genes are given only for firm matches. The size of a clone is reported for some rows only, either as once, few or many, or as a class for expanded clones.

D,J,V,size,CDR3,DNA
-,TRBJ1-2,TRBV5-1,many,CASSYENGNYGYTF,TGCGCCAGCAGCTACGAGAACGGGAACTATGGCTACACCTTC
TRBD1,TRBJ2-7,TRBV20-1,many,CSARDRDRVYEQYF,TGCAGTGCTAGAGATAGGGACAGGGTCTACGAGCAGTACTTC
TRBD2,TRBJ2-7,TRBV11-2,-,CASSLDHSGHSYEQYF,TGTGCCAGCAGCTTAGATCATAGCGGGCATTCCTACGAGCAGTACTTC
TRBD1,TRBJ2-5,TRBV7-7,many,CASSLGFFTGADQETQYF,TGTGCCAGCAGCTTAGGGTTTTTTACAGGGGCCGACCAAGAGACCCAGTACTTC
-,TRBJ2-5,TRBV6-6,few,CASSNQETQYF,TGTGCCAGCAGCAACCAAGAGACCCAGTACTTC
-,TRBJ1-2,TRBV20-1,many,CSARSRVGRSGYTF,TGCAGTGCTAGGTCACGGGTGGGGCGAAGTGGCTACACCTTC
TRBD1,TRBJ2-5,TRBV4-3,-,CASSQDRGVGQTQYF,TGCGCCAGCAGCCAGGACAGGGGGGTCGGACAGACCCAGTACTTC
-,TRBJ2-1,TRBV12-3/TRBV12-4,many,CASSFARLEQFF,TGTGCCAGCAGTTTTGCCAGGCTGGAGCAGTTCTTC
-,TRBJ2-1,TRBV5-1,many,CASSNPGGGYNEQFF,TGCGCCAGCAGCAACCCAGGGGGGGGTTACAATGAGCAGTTCTTC
-,TRBJ2-7,TRBV20-1,many,CSYMGLGGEQYF,TGCAGTTATATGGGACTCGGAGGGGAGCAGTACTTC
TRBD2,TRBJ2-5,TRBV5-1,many,CASSAGTSGGETQYF,TGCGCCAGCAGCGCTGGCACTAGCGGGGGGGAGACCCAGTACTTC
-,TRBJ2-1,TRBV20-1,many,CSARGSLHTNEQFF,TGCAGTGCTAGGGGTAGCCTCCATACCAATGAGCAGTTCTTC
TRBD2,TRBJ2-7,TRBV7-9,few,CASSSLAGVYEQYF,TGTGCCAGCAGCTCGCTAGCGGGAGTATACGAGCAGTACTTC
TRBD1,TRBJ1-1,TRBV18,many,CASSPSRDRSTEAFF,TGTGCCAGCTCACCGTCCCGGGACAGAAGCACTGAAGCTTTCTTT
-,TRBJ1-6,TRBV3-1,many,CASSQVVGNSPLHF,TGTGCCAGCAGCCAAGTCGTAGGGAATTCACCCCTCCACTTT
TRBD1,TRBJ1-1,TRBV20-1,many,CSAYDRGRVTEAFF,TGCAGTGCCTATGACAGGGGGCGAGTCACTGAAGCTTTCTTT
-,TRBJ1-4,TRBV12-3/TRBV12-4,many,CASSSRDIPATNEKLFF,TGTGCCAGCAGCTCACGGGACATCCCGGCAACTAATGAAAAACTGTTTTTT
-,TRBJ2-5,TRBV12-3/TRBV12-4,many,CASSLGRRDQETQYF,TGTGCCAGCAGTTTAGGTCGGAGAGACCAAGAGACCCAGTACTTC
-,TRBJ2-7,TRBV7-2,many,CASSLALGVGGEQYF,TGTGCCAGCAGCTTAGCGCTGGGGGTCGGGGGCGAGCAGTACTTC
-,TRBJ1-1,TRBV10-3,many,CAISESGTRQEAFF,TGTGCCATCAGTGAGTCAGGCACCCGACAGGAAGCTTTCTTT
TRBD1,TRBJ2-5,TRBV18,many,CASSPGDRKETQYF,TGTGCCAGCTCACCCGGGGACAGAAAAGAGACCCAGTACTTC
-,TRBJ1-3,TRBV6-5,many,CASSPPAGLGGGNTIYF,TGTGCCAGCAGTCCGCCGGCGGGACTCGGAGGAGGAAACACCATATATTTT
TRBD2,TRBJ2-1,TRBV5-6,many,CASTAGTKIYNEQFF,TGTGCCAGCACCGCCGGGACTAAAATCTACAATGAGCAGTTCTTC
-,TRBJ1-5,TRBV4-2,few,CASSPDQGHQPQHF,TGTGCCAGCAGCCCGGATCAGGGGCATCAGCCCCAGCATTTT
TRBD1,TRBJ2-7,TRBV20-1,many,CSAIGQGAQEQYF,TGCAGTGCAATTGGACAGGGGGCCCAGGAGCAGTACTTC
TRBD2,TRBJ2-7,TRBV20-1,many,CSATSGRASEQYF,TGCAGTGCCACTAGCGGGAGGGCCTCCGAGCAGTACTTC
TRBD1,TRBJ1-1,TRBV20-1,many,CSARGRSSRTGSSLNTEAFF,TGCAGTGCTAGGGGAAGGAGCTCTCGGACAGGATCGAGTTTGAACACTGAAGCTTTCTTT
-,TRBJ1-5,TRBV25-1,many,CASSLTGNQPQHF,TGTGCCAGCAGCTTAACAGGGAATCAGCCCCAGCATTTT
-,TRBJ2-2,TRBV7-6,many,CASAIQAGELFF,TGTGCCAGCGCCATACAGGCCGGGGAGCTGTTTTTT
-,TRBJ1-2,TRBV20-1,many,CSASLRGTGYTF,TGCAGTGCTAGCCTCAGGGGTACTGGCTACACCTTC
-,TRBJ2-3,TRBV20-1,many,CSATIISLITDTQYF,TGCAGTGCCACAATAATCAGTCTCATCACAGATACGCAGTATTTT
-,TRBJ2-2,TRBV13,many,CASSSVLDVGELFF,TGTGCCAGCAGCTCCGTACTGGATGTGGGGGAGCTGTTTTTT
-,TRBJ2-7,TRBV7-6,many,CASQGVLSFEQYF,TGTGCCAGCCAGGGCGTCCTTAGCTTCGAGCAGTACTTC
-,TRBJ2-1,TRBV6-2/TRBV6-3,many,CASSSSDFNEQFF,TGTGCCAGTAGCTCTAGCGATTTCAATGAGCAGTTCTTC
-,TRBJ2-1,TRBV18,many,CASSPNPVVPHLQFF,TGTGCCAGCTCACCAAATCCTGTCGTCCCTCATTTGCAGTTCTTC
TRBD2,TRBJ2-5,TRBV7-9,many,CASSLARLAGVGMVRETQYF,TGTGCCAGCAGCTTAGCGCGGCTAGCGGGAGTCGGGATGGTTCGAGAGACCCAGTACTTC
TRBD1,TRBJ2-1,TRBV27,many,CASQKWTGGSDDEQFF,TGTGCCAGCCAAAAATGGACAGGGGGCTCGGACGATGAGCAGTTCTTC
TRBD2,TRBJ2-7,TRBV12-3/TRBV12-4,many,CASSLSLAGGEQYF,TGTGCCAGCAGTTTATCCCTAGCGGGAGGCGAGCAGTACTTC
TRBD2,TRBJ2-5,TRBV20-1,-,CSATGTSGGQETQYF,TGCAGTGCTACCGGGACTAGCGGGGGACAAGAGACCCAGTACTTC
-,TRBJ1-6,TRBV9,-,CASSVELASTLNF,TGTGCCAGCAGCGTAGAATTGGCTTCAACCCTCAACTTT
TRBD1,TRBJ1-2,TRBV4-1,many,CASRRTFRDRGNGYTF,TGCGCCAGCAGACGCACCTTCCGGGACAGGGGTAATGGCTACACCTTC
-,TRBJ2-5,TRBV7-6,many,CASSLYAGKQETQYF,TGTGCCAGCAGCTTGTACGCGGGGAAACAAGAGACCCAGTACTTC
-,TRBJ1-1,TRBV6-5,many,CASSLSPRPGTEAFF,TGTGCCAGCAGTTTATCCCCCCGGCCGGGAACTGAAGCTTTCTTT
TRBD1,TRBJ1-5,TRBV6-6,many,CASSHPTGGGNQPQHF,TGTGCCAGCAGTCACCCGACAGGGGGCGGGAATCAGCCCCAGCATTTT
-,TRBJ2-2,TRBV2,many,CASSEVSGDTGELFF,TGTGCCAGCAGTGAAGTGAGTGGGGACACCGGGGAGCTGTTTTTT
-,TRBJ1-2,TRBV5-1,many,CASRPRPSLLGGYTF,TGCGCCAGCAGACCTCGGCCGTCCCTCTTGGGGGGCTACACCTTC
-,TRBJ2-2,TRBV6-4,many,CASSDSAENTGELFF,TGTGCCAGCAGTGACTCGGCGGAGAACACCGGGGAGCTGTTTTTT
TRBD1,TRBJ1-4,TRBV9,many,CASSVGALGGTGYEKLFF,TGTGCCAGCAGCGTAGGGGCCCTGGGGGGGACAGGGTACGAAAAACTGTTTTTT
-,TRBJ1-2,TRBV4-3,many,CASSQDDRLYGYTF,TGCGCCAGCAGCCAAGACGACCGACTTTATGGCTACACCTTC
-,TRBJ1-1,TRBV29-1,many,CSVSTDFNTEAFF,TGCAGCGTTTCGACAGACTTCAACACTGAAGCTTTCTTT
-,TRBJ2-7,TRBV7-9,many,CASSLGPEQYF,TGTGCCAGCAGCTTAGGGCCCGAGCAGTACTTC
TRBD1,TRBJ1-2,TRBV12-3/TRBV12-4,-,CANSVTGQPYGYTF,TGTGCCAACAGTGTCACGGGACAGCCCTATGGCTACACCTTC
TRBD1,TRBJ1-2,TRBV20-1,many,CSARDPGTANYGYTF,TGCAGTGCTAGAGATCCTGGGACAGCTAACTATGGCTACACCTTC
-,TRBJ2-2,TRBV5-6,-,CTNSLDGELFF,TGTACCAACAGCTTGGATGGGGAGCTGTTTTTT
TRBD2,TRBJ2-5,TRBV4-3,many,CASSQVAAGEETQYF,TGCGCCAGCAGCCAAGTAGCGGCGGGGGAAGAGACCCAGTACTTC
-,TRBJ2-7,TRBV12-3/TRBV12-4,many,CASRAESSYEQYF,TGTGCCAGCAGGGCGGAGAGCTCCTACGAGCAGTACTTC
TRBD1,TRBJ2-5,TRBV9,many,CASSVRDRGAETQYF,TGTGCCAGCAGCGTACGGGACAGGGGCGCCGAGACCCAGTACTTC